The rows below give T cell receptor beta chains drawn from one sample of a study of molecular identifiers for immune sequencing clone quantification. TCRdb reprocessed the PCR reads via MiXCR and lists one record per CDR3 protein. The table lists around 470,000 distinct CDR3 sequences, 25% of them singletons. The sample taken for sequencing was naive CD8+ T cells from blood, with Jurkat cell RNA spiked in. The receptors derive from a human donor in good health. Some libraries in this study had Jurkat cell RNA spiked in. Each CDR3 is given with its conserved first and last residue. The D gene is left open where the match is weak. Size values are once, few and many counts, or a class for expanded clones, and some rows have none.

CAISVSRGNTEAFF TGTGCCATCAGTGTGTCACGGGGAAACACTGAAGCTTTCTTT TRBV10-3 NA TRBJ1-1 NA
CASSFRDGKETQYF TGTGCCAGCAGCTTCCGGGACGGAAAAGAGACCCAGTACTTC TRBV5-4 many TRBJ2-5 NA
CASSPGEGATDF TGCGCCAGCAGCCCAGGGGAAGGGGCCACAGATTTT TRBV5-1 NA TRBJ2-3 NA
CASGGEALAQYF TGTGCCAGCGGGGGAGAGGCCCTAGCGCAGTATTTT TRBV19 many TRBJ2-3 NA
CASSAADSSYEQYF TGTGCCAGCAGCGCCGCGGACAGCTCCTACGAGCAGTACTTC TRBV9 many TRBJ2-7 NA
CASSSNVVFFETQYF TGTGCCAGCAGCTCAAACGTTGTTTTCTTCGAGACCCAGTACTTC TRBV3-1 many TRBJ2-5 NA
CASSSTGVPDTQYF TGTGCCAGCAGTTCGACAGGGGTCCCAGATACGCAGTATTTT TRBV12-3/TRBV12-4 many TRBJ2-3 TRBD1
CASSLGLAGRDTQYF TGTGCCAGCAGCTTAGGACTAGCGGGGCGGGATACGCAGTATTTT TRBV7-9 few TRBJ2-3 TRBD2
CACSQSIPTGGIGYEQFF TGCGCCTGCAGTCAATCGATACCGACAGGGGGTATCGGCTATGAGCAGTTCTTC TRBV23-1 few TRBJ2-1 TRBD1
CASSDGQGTNTQYF TGTGCCAGCAGTGATGGGCAGGGGACTAATACGCAGTATTTT TRBV2 NA TRBJ2-3 NA
CASSLAPEVYEQYF TGTGCCAGCAGCTTAGCTCCAGAAGTCTACGAGCAGTACTTC TRBV7-9 many TRBJ2-7 NA
CASSQDPSPGAYGYTF TGTGCCAGCAGCCAAGATCCTTCGCCAGGCGCCTATGGCTACACCTTC TRBV3-1 few TRBJ1-2 NA
CASRYQGGETQYF TGTGCCAGCAGATACCAGGGGGGGGAGACCCAGTACTTC TRBV27 NA TRBJ2-5 NA
CASSLPLDTEAFF TGTGCCAGCAGCTTACCATTGGACACTGAAGCTTTCTTT TRBV7-9 many TRBJ1-1 NA
CASSSQNSDTQYF TGTGCCAGCAGTTCCCAAAACTCAGATACGCAGTATTTT TRBV28 many TRBJ2-3 NA
CASSQGAGGDGNTIYF TGCGCCAGCAGCCAAGGTGCAGGGGGCGACGGAAACACCATATATTTT TRBV4-3 few TRBJ1-3 TRBD1
CASEGPREKLFF TGTGCCAGCGAGGGCCCCAGGGAAAAACTGTTTTTT TRBV28 NA TRBJ1-4 NA
CASSLMRGGGYEQYF TGTGCCAGCAGTTTAATGAGAGGGGGCGGGTACGAGCAGTACTTC TRBV12-3/TRBV12-4 NA TRBJ2-7 TRBD1
CASSQLIQGGDTQYF TGCGCCAGCAGCCAGCTCATTCAGGGGGGAGATACGCAGTATTTT TRBV4-1 many TRBJ2-3 NA
CASSGQQGARPGDTEAFF TGTGCCAGCAGCGGTCAACAGGGGGCCCGGCCGGGGGACACTGAAGCTTTCTTT TRBV7-9 NA TRBJ1-1 TRBD1